These T cell receptor beta chains were read from a single sample in a study of glioma-infiltrating T cells after dendritic cell vaccination. The assay was immunoSEQ multiplex PCR, and TCRdb's table has in-frame clones only and misses some. The sample lists about 100,000 clones, approximately 81% occurring once. The specimen comprised blood, sampled before dendritic cell vaccination. The receptor source for this set is a human donor with glioblastoma. Both conserved end residues are part of each CDR3. D genes are given only for firm matches. Clone sizes are given selectively: once, few, many, or a class where the clone is expanded.

J gene: TRBJ2-1
V gene: TRBV29-1
D gene: TRBD2
clone size: -
CDR3 protein: CSVHNRLADYNEQFF
CDR3 DNA: TGCAGCGTTCACAACAGGCTAGCGGATTACAATGAGCAGTTCTTC

J gene: TRBJ2-3
V gene: TRBV6-1
D gene: TRBD1
clone size: once
CDR3 protein: CASSGTGVPDTQYF
CDR3 DNA: TGTGCCAGCTCCGGGACAGGGGTGCCAGATACGCAGTATTTT

J gene: TRBJ1-1
V gene: TRBV19
D gene: -
clone size: -
CDR3 protein: CASSVVGSGTEAFF
CDR3 DNA: TGTGCCAGTAGTGTCGTAGGGTCAGGGACTGAAGCTTTCTTT

J gene: TRBJ2-1
V gene: TRBV6-5
D gene: TRBD2
clone size: -
CDR3 protein: CASSYGGLASHEQFF
CDR3 DNA: TGTGCCAGCAGTTATGGGGGACTAGCGAGCCATGAGCAGTTCTTC

J gene: TRBJ1-1
V gene: TRBV28
D gene: -
clone size: -
CDR3 protein: CASVPGAAGDTEAFF
CDR3 DNA: TGTGCCAGCGTACCGGGGGCGGCGGGGGACACTGAAGCTTTCTTT

J gene: TRBJ2-2
V gene: TRBV5-6
D gene: -
clone size: -
CDR3 protein: CASSLVGRGGTGELFF
CDR3 DNA: TGTGCCAGCAGCTTGGTCGGGCGGGGAGGCACCGGGGAGCTGTTTTTT

J gene: TRBJ2-6
V gene: TRBV2
D gene: -
clone size: -
CDR3 protein: CASSDRVSGANVLTF
CDR3 DNA: TGTGCCAGCAGTGACAGGGTCTCTGGGGCCAACGTCCTGACTTTC

J gene: TRBJ1-1
V gene: TRBV9
D gene: TRBD1
clone size: few
CDR3 protein: CASSTRANRGGEMNTEAFF
CDR3 DNA: TGTGCCAGCAGCACTCGCGCCAACAGGGGGGGGGAGATGAACACTGAAGCTTTCTTT

J gene: TRBJ1-4
V gene: TRBV19
D gene: TRBD1
clone size: few
CDR3 protein: CASSMDRLNEKLFF
CDR3 DNA: TGTGCCAGTAGTATGGACAGGCTGAATGAAAAACTGTTTTTT

J gene: TRBJ2-7
V gene: TRBV28
D gene: -
clone size: -
CDR3 protein: CASSPQEGGQQPYEQYF
CDR3 DNA: TGTGCCAGCAGTCCCCAAGAGGGGGGACAGCAACCCTACGAGCAGTACTTC

J gene: TRBJ2-5
V gene: TRBV5-1
D gene: -
clone size: -
CDR3 protein: CASSFGRQGWETQYF
CDR3 DNA: TGCGCCAGCAGCTTCGGCCGCCAGGGGTGGGAGACCCAGTACTTC

J gene: TRBJ2-1
V gene: TRBV6-4
D gene: -
clone size: -
CDR3 protein: CASSGSTNDTDRNEQFF
CDR3 DNA: TGTGCCAGCAGTGGCTCGACTAACGATACGGACCGCAATGAGCAGTTCTTC

J gene: TRBJ1-5
V gene: TRBV11-2
D gene: TRBD1
clone size: -
CDR3 protein: CASSLDRTGVQHF
CDR3 DNA: TGTGCCAGCAGCTTAGATCGGACAGGGGTCCAGCATTTT

J gene: TRBJ2-7
V gene: TRBV27
D gene: -
clone size: once
CDR3 protein: CASSIAGPMSSYEQYF
CDR3 DNA: TGTGCCAGCAGCATCGCGGGACCCATGAGCTCCTACGAGCAGTACTTC

J gene: TRBJ1-1
V gene: TRBV6-5
D gene: -
clone size: -
CDR3 protein: CASSYSTGEAFF
CDR3 DNA: TGTGCCAGCAGTTACTCGACCGGGGAAGCTTTCTTT

J gene: TRBJ1-1
V gene: TRBV19
D gene: -
clone size: -
CDR3 protein: CASSNRADTEAFF
CDR3 DNA: TGTGCCAGTAGTAACAGGGCGGACACTGAAGCTTTCTTT

J gene: TRBJ2-7
V gene: TRBV6-1
D gene: -
clone size: -
CDR3 protein: CASSEGRVYEQYF
CDR3 DNA: TGTGCCAGCAGTGAAGGCAGGGTTTACGAGCAGTACTTC

J gene: TRBJ1-1
V gene: TRBV16
D gene: -
clone size: -
CDR3 protein: CASSQIGGRGAFF
CDR3 DNA: TGTGCCAGCAGCCAAATCGGAGGTCGTGGAGCTTTCTTT

J gene: TRBJ1-5
V gene: TRBV19
D gene: TRBD1
clone size: few
CDR3 protein: CASSIRQGGQPQHF
CDR3 DNA: TGTGCCAGTAGTATCAGACAGGGCGGTCAGCCCCAGCATTTT